A selection of T cell receptor beta chains follows, all from one sample in a study of T cell repertoires in cytomegalovirus infection. Their recognized antigens are unknown. From the reads, TCRdb called clonotypes with MiXCR, one entry per CDR3 protein. The data show about 480,000 distinct CDR3 sequences, with around 30% seen just once and roughly 16% held by the top ten. Sample: cultured PBMCs, taken from culture after CMV antigen stimulation. These receptors came from a human donor in good health (CMV status not recorded). Some clones in this sample may be carry-over from other donors' samples. Both conserved end residues are part of each CDR3. The order of the fields is V gene, J gene, clone size, D gene, CDR3 protein, CDR3 DNA. The D gene is left open where the match is weak. Clone size, where shown, is once, few, many, or a class for clones that have expanded.

>TRBV20-1|TRBJ1-1|NA|NA
CSVQTVNTEAFF
TGCAGTGTTCAGACAGTGAACACTGAAGCTTTCTTT
>TRBV12-3/TRBV12-4|TRBJ2-3|NA|TRBD2
CASSAPSGRLAGGRVTDTQYF
TGTGCCAGCAGTGCCCCCTCGGGGAGGCTAGCGGGAGGGCGAGTAACAGATACGCAGTATTTT
>TRBV11-2|TRBJ1-4|NA|NA
CASSFRTYEKLFF
TGTGCCAGCAGCTTTCGGACCTATGAAAAACTGTTTTTT
>TRBV12-3/TRBV12-4|TRBJ1-5|NA|NA
CASSLWEDNQPQHF
TGTGCCAGCAGTTTATGGGAAGACAATCAGCCCCAGCATTTT
>TRBV20-1|TRBJ1-4|NA|NA
CSARARNNNEKLFF
TGCAGTGCTAGAGCTCGGAATAATAATGAAAAACTGTTTTTT
>TRBV4-2|TRBJ1-2|many|TRBD1
CASSSRQGNMPNYGYTF
TGTGCCAGCAGCAGTCGACAGGGGAACATGCCTAACTATGGCTACACCTTC
>TRBV2|TRBJ2-1|NA|TRBD2
CASMEREVREQFF
TGTGCCAGCATGGAGCGGGAGGTCCGTGAGCAGTTCTTC
>TRBV6-2/TRBV6-3|TRBJ2-7|NA|NA
CASSYSRDTYEQYF
TGTGCCAGCAGTTACTCCAGGGATACCTACGAGCAGTACTTC
>TRBV18|TRBJ1-4|few|TRBD1
CASSRRGTGNNEKLFF
TGTGCCAGCTCACGACGAGGGACAGGGAATAATGAAAAACTGTTTTTT
>TRBV7-2|TRBJ2-3|NA|TRBD2
CASSSANYPLAGTDTQYF
TGTGCCAGCAGCTCCGCTAACTACCCACTAGCGGGCACAGATACGCAGTATTTT
>TRBV9|TRBJ2-5|NA|TRBD2
CASSVAGGIQETQYF
TGTGCCAGCAGCGTGGCGGGAGGAATTCAAGAGACCCAGTACTTC
>TRBV7-9|TRBJ1-2|NA|NA
CASSSAPLGGGNGYTF
TGTGCCAGCAGCTCCGCACCACTCGGGGGGGGAAATGGCTACACCTTC
>TRBV7-2|TRBJ2-1|many|TRBD2
CASSLSLAGGRDEQFF
TGTGCCAGCAGCTTAAGCCTAGCGGGAGGTAGGGATGAGCAGTTCTTC
>TRBV10-3|TRBJ1-1|NA|TRBD1
CATISTGGYTEAFF
TGTGCCACCATCTCGACAGGGGGCTATACTGAAGCTTTCTTT
>TRBV6-5|TRBJ2-7|NA|NA
CASRRSTIETYEQYF
TGTGCCAGCAGAAGAAGTACGATAGAGACCTACGAGCAGTACTTC
>TRBV7-9|TRBJ2-3|few|NA
CASRQDIHTDTQYF
TGTGCCAGCAGACAGGATATCCACACAGATACGCAGTATTTT
>TRBV5-1|TRBJ1-2|NA|NA
CASSYDTDRIYGYTF
TGCGCCAGCAGCTATGACACCGACAGAATCTATGGCTACACCTTC
>TRBV7-8|TRBJ2-3|few|TRBD2
CASSHPPSGSTDTQYF
TGTGCCAGCAGCCATCCCCCTAGCGGTAGCACAGATACGCAGTATTTT
>TRBV20-1|TRBJ2-5|NA|TRBD2
CSAWTSGRDGTQYF
TGCAGTGCTTGGACTAGCGGGAGGGACGGGACCCAGTACTTC
>TRBV6-6|TRBJ1-6|NA|NA
CASSYMSGDGSPLHF
TGTGCCAGCAGTTACATGTCCGGGGATGGGTCACCCCTCCACTTT
>TRBV6-2/TRBV6-3|TRBJ2-4|few|NA
CASSYSSLASIQYF
TGTGCCAGCAGTTACTCATCTCTAGCGTCAATTCAGTACTTC
>TRBV29-1|TRBJ1-1|NA|NA
CSVDRAAEAFF
TGCAGCGTTGACAGGGCTGCTGAAGCTTTCTTT
>TRBV5-6|TRBJ1-5|NA|TRBD1
CASSSLGTGNQPQHF
TGTGCCAGCAGCTCACTCGGGACAGGGAATCAGCCCCAGCATTTT
>TRBV4-2|TRBJ2-3|NA|NA
CASSQDGGNTDTQYF
TGTGCCAGCAGCCAAGATGGCGGGAACACAGATACGCAGTATTTT
>TRBV4-3|TRBJ2-7|NA|NA
CASSQGVLVSEQYF
TGCGCCAGCAGCCAGGGCGTACTAGTATCCGAGCAGTACTTC
>TRBV28|TRBJ2-1|once|TRBD2
CASSLWETSGRNEQFF
TGTGCCAGCAGTTTATGGGAAACTAGCGGGAGAAATGAGCAGTTCTTC